This T cell receptor beta chain was sequenced in a study of early stage breast cancer tumors (dated by TCRdb to 2015 to 2018). For context, the study as a whole: Of the 15 to 20 invasive breast tumors, about a dozen were found to be estrogen receptor-positive, progesterone receptor-positive and HER2-negative. Of the approximately 12 ER+/PR+/HER2- tumors, eight were classified as invasive ductal carcinomas and four as invasive lobular carcinomas. On average, each sample got about 9.3-fold read coverage. The samples as a whole yielded 2 million to 3 million detected templates, corresponding to 950,000 to 1,300,000 unique clonotypes.

On this clone itself: The specificity of this receptor is unknown. No base quality information exists; no much larger clone differs at one position.

Each sample was amplified as two independent genomic DNA replicates: around 0.45 ug for blood and approximately 1.5 ug for tumor or normal breast. Following the manufacturer's instructions, the ImmunoSeq Intro kit was used to carry out TCRB sequencing on genomic DNA. For absolute quantification, the approximately 30-cycle multiplex PCR included proprietary primers along with spike-in control sequences. Single-end 150-bp reads were used to sequence an 87-bp fragment spanning the CDR3 plus the flanking V and J genes. Seven samples, each with two replicates, were multiplexed per lane of an Illumina MiSeq using version 3.0 chemistry. The paper's data handling went like this. The vendor's proprietary pipeline handled the raw data processing, merging both replicates into a single result for each sample. Clonotypes were defined as productive rearrangements sharing the V-gene family, CDR3 amino acid sequence and J-gene segment. To compute clonality, the normalized Shannon entropy (Pielou evenness) of TCRB abundances was subtracted from 1. To estimate T cell density, the total number of templates was divided by the number of input cells, which was inferred from the amount of DNA input. Recon was used with default parameters to estimate total repertoire diversity and clonality. A clonotype counted as tumor-enriched if its abundance in tumor exceeded 0.1% and was at least 32-fold higher than its abundance in normal breast. TCRdb provides this immuneACCESS table in a form limited to in-frame rearrangements. Some clones are lacking; in checked studies, under half of them reflect an unresolved V gene, and why the rest are absent is not known. V and J calls plus clone size are reproduced from that table; the DNA served to infer D and trimming. Present in this sample are tens of thousands of clones, roughly 80% of which were seen just once. The top ten clonotypes cover about 4.7% of the sample.

The study profiled bulk TCR beta-chain repertoires in matched peripheral blood, tumor and adjacent normal breast tissue taken from around 15 patients with early-stage breast cancer. Before surgery, about 5-10 mL of whole blood was collected into EDTA tubes and then processed within 2 hours. Peripheral blood mononuclear cells were isolated by Ficoll-Paque centrifugation in SepMate-50 tubes. PBMCs were cryopreserved in aliquots of roughly 1.8 to 4 million cells in around 90% FBS with about 10% DMSO and kept in liquid nitrogen. The Qiagen AllPrep DNA/RNA Mini kit was used for genomic DNA extraction. CDR1 and CDR2 are drawn from the germline V gene: SGHRS, YFSETQ. The CDR3 runs 15 residues from the cysteine to the phenylalanine. Only the CDR3 portion is preserved as DNA: 45 bases, with reading frame beginning at the first base. Clipping removes 2 bases from V and 1 base from J, with 1 as the unmatched junction base count.

Study-wide conclusions, independent of this receptor: Because the cohort was small, a breakdown by tumor subtype could not be done. Sequencing bulk genomic DNA from unsorted cells could not capture chain pairing or functional markers like CD4, CD8 and FOXP3. Repertoires from blood resembled normal breast more closely than tumor, and using blood as a reference for each tissue separated tumor from normal in 14 of 16 patients. Enriched TCRB sequences shared across patients were found to be mostly commonly generated sequences that were unlikely to play an important role in the tumor microenvironment. Compared with adjacent normal breast tissue, tumors had higher clonality and roughly 2.5-fold greater T cell density.

Sequenced input: blood. The origin of this receptor is a person in their forties with breast cancer. The chain uses TRBV5-1 and TRBJ2-1, with 9 central nucleotides matching TRBD1. The nucleotide sequence reads as follows: TGCGCCAGCAGCTTAGGGACAGGGTCCTACAATGAGCAGTTCTTC. Its protein is CASSLGTGSYNEQFF. Here the CDR3 is joined to the reference TRBV5-1 and TRBJ2-1 genes, and the full variable domain is: KAGVTQTPRYLIKTRGQQVTLSCSPISGHRSVSWYQQTPGQGLQFLFEYFSETQRNKGNFPGRFSGRQFSNSRSEMNVSTLELGDSALYLCASSLGTGSYNEQFFGPGTRLTVL.